This T cell receptor beta chain was observed in a study of blood T cells in healthy people across ages (dated by TCRdb to between 2014 and 2017). In the study overall: In model experiments, template switching captured roughly one uniquely barcoded TCR beta cDNA molecule for every two T cells. For two donors (one aged 18 to 30 and one aged 80 or older), the study analyzed two additional independent replicas of 1 million unique cDNA reads from the same blood draw. To avoid experimental bias, donors of different ages were distributed randomly across sequencing lanes. Using deep sequencing normalized with unique cDNA molecular identifiers, the study measured how TCR beta repertoire diversity changes with age. Four age groups were formed from the donors: young (average about 16 years), middle-aged (approximately 39), aged (more than 55) and long-lived (roughly 81). General findings and caveats noted by the study authors: Observed TCR beta diversity per million T cells fell roughly linearly with age, and a significant reduction was already apparent by age around 40. The percentage of naive T cells measured by flow cytometry correlated strongly with observed TCR beta diversity. The CMV infection status of donors was not known, potentially confounding age-related changes in expanded clonotypes. Compared with the aged group, more naive CD4+ T cells, fewer expanded clones and increased TCR diversity were shown by the long-lived group, suggesting age selection. Total diversity estimates from one million sequenced T cells were considered lower bounds and underestimates. Because profiling used bulk unsorted PBMCs, naive and antigen-experienced compartments could not be compared conclusively.

The library was built by means of 5' RACE. The data were produced on an Illumina HiSeq 2500. The second PCR ran for about 7 to 11 cycles and used a J-beta primer mix along with a sample-barcoded 5' primer. A template-switch 5' adaptor carrying 12 random nucleotides introduced a unique molecular identifier onto each TCR beta cDNA molecule. Each sample yielded at least 3 million CDR3-containing paired-end reads. First-strand cDNA was synthesized from all RNA with the Mint cDNA synthesis kit, primed by a TRBC-specific oligonucleotide. All cDNA was treated with uracil-DNA glycosylase and then went through a first 18-cycle PCR with the universal primers M1SS and BC2_uni_R. The original methods were these. Each sample was normalized by randomly selecting 1 million high-quality reads, each carrying a distinct molecular identifier. Instead of being binned into consensus sequences, reads with shared molecular identifiers were discarded. MiTCR, set to a Q25 quality threshold and the strictest error-elimination algorithm, was used for CDR3 identification, clonotype clustering and error correction. Lower-bound total TCR beta diversity was estimated with a nonparametric unseen species model using Euler transformation. The raw public reads went through TCRdb reprocessing: fastp at Q25, MiXCR clone calling, in-frame beta chains kept. Each entry is one CDR3 protein sequence, shown with its most common DNA and genes. These V and J calls originate from TCRdb's pipeline instead of the authors' own analysis. The sample profile shows about 970,000 distinct CDR3 sequences; about 51% of them were found once. About a fifth of the sample is held by the ten biggest clonotypes.

Turning to this clonotype: Its binding antigen is unknown. Nothing much larger sits one base from this clone, and base qualities are not available.

Trimming at the junction amounts to 6 bases on V and 4 bases on J, and the germline ends lie 10 bases apart. Looking up the germline V gene (reference sequence) yields CDR1 DFQATT and CDR2 SNEGSKA. The CDR3 has 11 amino acids, counting the end cysteine and phenylalanine. Only CDR3 DNA remains: 33 bases, in frame from the first base. Donors were a few dozen systemically healthy Caucasian individuals from Russia aged roughly 6 to 100 years. Ten milliliters of peripheral blood were drawn from each donor into EDTA-treated Vacutainer tubes. Ficoll-Paque density-gradient centrifugation was used to isolate PBMCs, with at least 6 million obtained per sample. Total RNA, at least 6 micrograms per sample, was extracted from PBMCs with Trizol reagent. Naive CD45RAhigh/CD27high T cell percentages were measured by flow cytometry on a PBMC aliquot from every donor.

The source of this sequence is a woman aged 55-69 years in good health. The specimen was blood. The chain is encoded by TRBV20-1 joined to TRBJ2-7; TRBD2 is possibly the D segment (7 matching bases). The sequenced DNA is TGCAGTGCAGGGGGGGGATACGAGCAGTACTTC. Its translation reads: CSAGGGYEQYF.